The clone carrying this TCR beta chain was counted once. This record belongs to a study of blood T cell repertoires in COVID-19. Study in general: Some COVID-19 samples were acute and others convalescent; all came from the United States, Italy and Spain.

Using immunoSEQ multiplex PCR, the repertoire was profiled, and TCRdb retains in-frame clones only, with some absent. The table includes about 270,000 clones, approximately 90% detected once. Researchers sorted participants into cohorts using their self-reported clinical history. Germline V CDR1 and CDR2: MNHNS, SASEGT. Trimming stripped 3 bases from V and 5 bases from J, with 23 bases between. The CDR3 totals 19 residues. The J gene is TRBJ1-6, the V gene TRBV6-1; no clear D gene. The sequence was collected from a woman aged 25 to 39 with acute COVID-19. The sample taken for sequencing was PBMCs or T cells enriched from blood (not recorded which). CDR3 amino acids: CASSEFGGLGLGNNSPLHF. Written as DNA, the CDR3 is TGTGCCAGCAGTGAGTTCGGAGGGCTGGGCCTGGGAAATAATTCACCCCTCCACTTT.